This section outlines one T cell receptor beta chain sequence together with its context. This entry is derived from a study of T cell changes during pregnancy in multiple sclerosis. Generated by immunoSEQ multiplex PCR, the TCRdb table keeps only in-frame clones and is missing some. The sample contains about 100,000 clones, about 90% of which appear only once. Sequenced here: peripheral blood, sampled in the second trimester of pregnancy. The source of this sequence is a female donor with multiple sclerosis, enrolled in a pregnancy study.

The CDR3 is CASKEGTNEQYF. CDR3 in DNA: TGTGCCAGCAAGGAGGGGACGAACGAGCAGTACTTC. V gene TRBV2 combines with J gene TRBJ2-7; the D gene is possibly TRBD2 (6 bases). The CDR3 runs 12 residues. The germline CDR1 and CDR2 sequences are SNHLY and FYNNEI. The V end was cut by 7 bases, the J end by 5 bases, with 12 bases between.